The 19 T cell receptor beta chains presented below share a single source sample, sequenced in a study of a mutant IDH1 vaccine in newly diagnosed glioma. The time point was: week 47, end of study. Doses of 300 ug of mutant IDH1 20-mer peptide were given with topical imiquimod. Only in-frame clones appear in the TCRdb table, and some are missing; sequencing was by immunoSEQ multiplex PCR. Seen here are 90,000 to 100,000 clones, around 92% observed once, and the top ten hold 0.75% to 0.95%. These receptors are not linked to any known antigen. The source material was PBMCs, sampled from a glioma patient whose treatment included an IDH1 peptide vaccine. These receptor sequences come from a woman aged 45 to 65 with glioma.

The V call is TRBV6-6, the J call TRBJ2-1; 7 nucleotides agree with TRBD2. This CDR3 has 16 residues. The junction had 8 bases not matched to a gene; V was cut back by 5 bases and J by 1 base. The germline gives CDR1 MNHNY, CDR2 SVGAGI (reference sequence). CDR3 region: CASSPWTGLSYNEQFF. The CDR3 DNA follows: TGTGCCAGCAGTCCCTGGACGGGACTATCCTACAATGAGCAGTTCTTC.

CDR3 nucleotide sequence: TGTGCCAGCAACCGGCTCCTGCAAGAGACCCAGTACTTC. Amino acids: CASNRLLQETQYF. The chain links TRBV2 to TRBJ2-5, with no clear D. The length of the CDR3 is 13 residues. V lost 7 bases and J lost 2, with 11 bases in between. Germline V CDR1 and CDR2: SNHLY, FYNNEI.

Turning to this clone: An end of the junction differs from the germline gene, which may be a read error. Other DNA variants within this sample encode the same CDR3. The chain carries TRBV27 and TRBJ1-5; 7 positions agree with TRBD1. The CDR3 runs to 16 residues. Germline V CDR1 and CDR2: MNHEY, SMNVEV (reference sequence). CDR3 amino acids: CASSLFPGQRNQPQHF. The CDR3 region has the DNA TGTGCCAGCAGTTTGTTTCCGGGACAGCGCAATCAGCCTCAGCATTTT.

The rearrangement joins TRBV28 to TRBJ1-2; 9 nucleotides line up with TRBD1. The germline CDR1 and CDR2 sequences are MDHEN and SYDVKM. The CDR3 loop spans 16 amino acids. The ends lost 6 bases at V and 4 bases at J; junction bases unmatched: 12. DNA for the CDR3: TGTGCCAGCAGCAACCCCCCGGGACAGGGCCTCTATGGCTACACCTTC. This sequence encodes CASSNPPGQGLYGYTF.

The chain combines TRBV7-9 with TRBJ2-3, with no clear D. The CDR3 is made up of 14 amino acids. CDR1 and CDR2 from the germline V gene are SEHNR and FQNEAQ (reference sequence). V gave up 3 bases and J gave up 2 bases, with 9 bases separating them. The chain's CDR3 is CASSFGSNTDTQYF. The CDR3 DNA follows: TGTGCCAGCAGCTTCGGCTCCAACACAGATACGCAGTATTTT.

The chain joins TRBV7-2 to TRBJ2-2; 11 bases are a match to TRBD2. Trimming removed 3 bases from V and 7 bases from J; junction bases left unmatched: 7. Germline CDR1 SGHTA, CDR2 FQGNSA. The CDR3 runs 16 residues. The CDR3 bases are TGTGCCAGCAGCTTTACCGGGACTAGCGGCCTCGGGGAGCTGTTTTTT. This codes for CASSFTGTSGLGELFF.

This chain connects TRBV19 to TRBJ2-1, with D hard to call. This CDR3 is built from 13 residues. Germline lookup yields CDR1 LNHDA and CDR2 SQIVND (reference sequence). The V end lost 3 bases, the J end lost 9 bases, and 12 bases lay between the germline ends. The CDR3 here is CASSIKGKGEQFF. CDR3 nucleotide sequence: TGTGCCAGTAGTATCAAAGGGAAGGGTGAGCAGTTCTTC.

V gene TRBV19 combines with J gene TRBJ2-1; D gene ambiguous. The V end lost 8 bases, the J end lost 4 bases, and 9 bases lay between the germline ends. The germline gives CDR1 LNHDA, CDR2 SQIVND (reference sequence). CDR3 length: 12 amino acids. The DNA for the CDR3 is TGTGCCAGTGGCGACCGGTACAATGAGCAGTTCTTC. This sequence encodes CASGDRYNEQFF.

The chain links TRBV4-2 to TRBJ2-3, with 8 bases matching TRBD1. Trimming removed 1 base from V and 8 bases from J; junction bases left unmatched: 11. Germline assignment: CDR1 LGHNA and CDR2 YNFKEQ. This CDR3 has 16 residues. CDR3 DNA sequence: TGTGCCAGCAGCCAAGGCCGAACAGGGGGAGTGGGTACGCAGTATTTT. It is translated as CASSQGRTGGVGTQYF.

The chain carries TRBV13 and TRBJ2-3, with D possibly TRBD2 on 6 matching bases. Trimming removed 4 bases at V and 2 bases at J, with 13 bases between. Germline CDR1 is PRHDT and CDR2 is FYEKMQ (reference sequence). This CDR3 contains 15 residues. The CDR3, as DNA: TGTGCCAGCAGCTCTAGCGCCGACAACACAGATACGCAGTATTTT. It is translated as CASSSSADNTDTQYF.

The chain couples TRBV5-1 to TRBJ2-5, with 11 bases fitting TRBD2. The CDR3 is 17 residues long. V gave up 4 bases and J gave up 2 bases; unmatched junction bases: 10. The germline V gene has CDR1 SGHRS and CDR2 YFSETQ. As DNA, the CDR3 is TGCGCCAGCAGCCCGGGGACTAGCGGAGGAGGGCAAGAGACCCAGTACTTC. It translates to CASSPGTSGGGQETQYF. The whole variable domain, filled in from reference TRBV5-1 and TRBJ2-5, reads KAGVTQTPRYLIKTRGQQVTLSCSPISGHRSVSWYQQTPGQGLQFLFEYFSETQRNKGNFPGRFSGRQFSNSRSEMNVSTLELGDSALYLCASSPGTSGGGQETQYFGPGTRLLVL.

The V and J genes are TRBV7-8 and TRBJ2-7; D unresolved. Germline loops: CDR1 SGHVS, CDR2 FQNEAQ. V lost 5 bases to trimming and J lost 6 bases, with 14 bases between them. This CDR3 region has 13 residues. This CDR3 is CASSTRTSREQYF. The DNA for the CDR3 is TGTGCCAGCAGCACCCGGACGTCCCGCGAGCAGTACTTC.

The chain combines TRBV30 with TRBJ1-2; D not resolved. Germline V gives CDR1 GTSNPN, CDR2 SVGIG (reference sequence). V was clipped by 1 base and J by 8 bases, with 8 bases between them. The CDR3 has 11 amino acids. CDR3 sequence reads: CAWSGGYGYTF. The CDR3 region has the DNA TGTGCCTGGAGTGGGGGATACGGCTACACCTTC.

The CDR3 nucleotides are TGTGCCAGCAGCTTAAGCGAATCTCAGCCCCAGCATTTT. Translated: CASSLSESQPQHF. The rearrangement uses TRBV11-2 and TRBJ1-5; no firm D call. Per the germline V gene, CDR1 is SGHAT and CDR2 is FQNNGV. Trimming stripped 2 bases from V and 6 bases from J, with 8 bases between. This CDR3 region has 13 residues. Variable domain in full (rest from reference TRBV11-2 and TRBJ1-5): EAGVAQSPRYKIIEKRQSVAFWCNPISGHATLYWYQQILGQGPKLLIQFQNNGVVDDSQLPKDRFSAERLKGVDSTLKIQPAKLEDSAVYLCASSLSESQPQHFGDGTRLSIL.

The CDR3 coding sequence is TGTGCCAGCAGTCCCCGACTCCGGAGCTCCTACAATGAGCAGTTCTTC. Residues: CASSPRLRSSYNEQFF. The chain links TRBV28 to TRBJ2-1; no reliable D call. Germline-derived CDR1 and CDR2 are MDHEN and SYDVKM. V gave up 5 bases and J gave up 0 bases, with 14 bases separating them. CDR3 length equals 16 residues. Combining the CDR3 with reference TRBV28 and TRBJ2-1 gives the whole variable domain DVKVTQSSRYLVKRTGEKVFLECVQDMDHENMFWYRQDPGLGLRLIYFSYDVKMKEKGDIPEGYSVSREKKERFSLILESASTNQTSMYLCASSPRLRSSYNEQFFGPGTRLTVL.

The chain combines TRBV4-2 with TRBJ2-3; tentatively, D is TRBD1 or TRBD2 (5 bases each). Trimming removed 2 bases from V and 3 bases from J, with 12 bases in between. The CDR3 totals 15 residues. Germline V CDR1 and CDR2: LGHNA, YNFKEQ. The CDR3 reads CASSQTGTETDTQYF. The CDR3 DNA is TGTGCCAGCAGCCAAACCGGGACCGAGACAGATACGCAGTATTTT.

The table lists this clone with a count of one. The genes are TRBV2 and TRBJ2-7; D call uncertain. This CDR3 spans 12 amino acids. CDR1 and CDR2 from the germline V gene are SNHLY and FYNNEI. V lost 7 bases and J 5 bases, leaving 12 bases between the germline ends. Here the CDR3 DNA reads TGTGCCAGCACAGAACAACCCAACGAGCAGTACTTC. Protein product: CASTEQPNEQYF.

The CDR3 DNA follows: TGTGCCAGCGCGAGGGAGACGTACAATGAGCAGTTCTTC. It specifies CASARETYNEQFF. The chain joins TRBV28 to TRBJ2-1; D is perhaps TRBD2 (5 bases). Germline loops: CDR1 MDHEN, CDR2 SYDVKM. The length of the CDR3 is 13 residues. V was cut by 8 bases and J by 4 bases, with 12 bases left in between.

The chain has TRBV7-3 and TRBJ2-3; 10 bases are shared with TRBD1. The CDR3 is 14 amino acids. Germline values: CDR1 SGHTA, CDR2 FQGTGA. Germline trimming cut 6 bases from V and 0 bases from J; bases unmatched to any gene: 0. CDR3 amino acids: CASRGQGSTDTQYF. The DNA for the CDR3 is TGTGCCAGCAGGGGACAGGGGAGCACAGATACGCAGTATTTT.